These 18 T cell receptor beta chains originate from one sample sequenced in a study of T cell repertoires in aging, cancer and after chemotherapy. TRB rearrangements spanning V, D and J were amplified using mixed TRB-A/B primers. MiXCR was run by TCRdb on the multiplex PCR reads, yielding one entry per CDR3 protein. The sample carries some 10,000 distinct CDR3 sequences, 25% to 30% recorded once. Amplification of TCR beta used genomic DNA extracted from peripheral blood. Input material: blood. Receptor source: a human donor in good health.

Sample share makes this clonotype medium-sized. The rearrangement links TRBV12-3 or TRBV12-4 to TRBJ2-7; D is undetermined. V was shortened by 3 bases and J by 0 bases, with 6 bases between the two germline ends. This CDR3 spans 13 amino acids. The CDR3 nucleotides read TGTGCCAGCAGTTTTTGGGCCTCCTACGAGCAGTACTTC. This codes for CASSFWASYEQYF.

This rearrangement joins TRBV5-6 to TRBJ1-6; tentatively, D is TRBD1 (5 bases). CDR3 length equals 16 residues. V was shortened by 6 bases and J by 9 bases, with 22 bases between the two germline ends. Germline lookup yields CDR1 SGHDT and CDR2 YYEEEE. CDR3 nucleotides: TGTGCCAGCAACCAACTGGGGGGTTCTCTCCTTTCACCCCTCCACTTT. Encoded protein: CASNQLGGSLLSPLHF.

The rearrangement joins TRBV28 to TRBJ2-3; 7 positions agree with TRBD2. Germline trimming cut 5 bases from V and 0 bases from J; bases unmatched to any gene: 2. In germline, CDR1 is MDHEN, CDR2 SYDVKM. The CDR3 spans 14 residues. CDR3 DNA: TGTGCCAGCAGTGGGGGGGTTAGCACAGATACGCAGTATTTT. Encoded protein: CASSGGVSTDTQYF.

This clonotype was seen more than once but under ten times. This chain uses TRBV6-4 with TRBJ2-2; no definite D call. Trimming took off 0 bases at V and 5 bases at J, with 4 bases between the two ends. The CDR3 runs 13 residues. Germline CDR1 reads MRHNA; CDR2 reads SNTAGT. CDR3 DNA sequence: TGTGCCAGCAGTGACTCACAGACCGGGGAGCTGTTTTTT. Translating gives CASSDSQTGELFF.

This clonotype was picked up a small number of times. The rearrangement uses TRBV6-1 and TRBJ2-7; D not resolved. Germline V lookup: CDR1 MNHNS, CDR2 SASEGT. V shed 3 bases and J shed 2 bases, with 5 bases lying between them. This CDR3 contains 12 residues. The chain's CDR3 is CASSEITYEQYF. In DNA, the CDR3 is TGTGCCAGCAGTGAGATCACCTACGAGCAGTACTTC.

V gene TRBV10-3 combines with J gene TRBJ2-4, with unresolved D. The CDR3 contains 16 residues. The germline gives CDR1 ENHRY, CDR2 SYGVKD. The V end was cut by 0 bases, the J end by 4 bases, with 13 bases between. The CDR3 DNA sequence: TGTGCCATCAGTGAGTCGACCCAGCCCCCTAAAAACATTCAGTACTTC. It specifies CAISESTQPPKNIQYF.

This chain links TRBV6-5 with TRBJ2-2; D gene ambiguous. The CDR3 has 12 amino acids. V was cut by 5 bases and J by 7 bases, with 8 bases left in between. Germline assignment: CDR1 MNHEY and CDR2 SVGAGI. For the CDR3, the DNA is TGTGCCAGCAGTAACACCCTCGGGGAGCTGTTTTTT. Translating gives CASSNTLGELFF.

The CDR3 reads CASSPSARSTDTQYF. The CDR3, as DNA: TGTGCCAGCAGCCCTAGCGCGAGGAGCACAGATACGCAGTATTTT. The rearrangement joins TRBV7-3 to TRBJ2-3, with a possible D match to TRBD2 (6 bases). Trimming stripped 5 bases from V and 0 bases from J, with 12 bases between. The CDR3 sequence is 15 residues long. CDR1 and CDR2 from the germline V gene are SGHTA and FQGTGA.

This clonotype turned up a few times. The chain is built from TRBV25-1 and TRBJ2-7; 7 bases line up with TRBD1. The CDR3 spans 16 residues. Germline V CDR1 and CDR2: MGHDK, SYGVNS. Trimming cost V 1 base and J 0 bases; bases outside gene matches: 6. CDR3 bases: TGTGCCAGCAGTGAATCCGGGACAGTCCTCTCCTACGAGCAGTACTTC. Protein product: CASSESGTVLSYEQYF.

The chain couples TRBV10-3 to TRBJ1-5; 9 bases agree with TRBD1. Germline CDR1 and CDR2: ENHRY and SYGVKD. This CDR3 contains 15 residues. With 10 bases clipped from V and 4 bases from J, the junction kept 11 bases outside the gene matches. The CDR3: CASGRTGDKNQPQHF. The CDR3 region has the DNA TGTGCCAGCGGACGGACAGGGGATAAGAATCAGCCCCAGCATTTT.

This rearrangement joins TRBV6-5 to TRBJ2-7; 10 bases agree with TRBD2. Germline V gene data show CDR1 as MNHEY and CDR2 as SVGAGI. The V and J ends lost 7 bases and 3 bases, in that order; junction bases with no gene match: 12. The CDR3 loop spans 16 amino acids. As DNA, the CDR3 is TGTGCCAGCAAGGCCGGGTCTAGCGGGAGACGCTACGAGCAGTACTTC. Its protein product is CASKAGSSGRRYEQYF.

The chain employs TRBV4-2 and TRBJ2-7, with 7 bases lining up with TRBD2. The ends lost 3 bases at V and 4 bases at J; junction bases unmatched: 6. The CDR3 is 14 residues long. Germline values: CDR1 LGHNA, CDR2 YNFKEQ. CDR3 region: CASSQTSTAYEQYF. CDR3 coding DNA: TGTGCCAGCAGCCAGACTAGCACTGCATACGAGCAGTACTTC.

This clonotype was seen a handful of times. The V gene is TRBV6-5, the J gene TRBJ1-3, with D possibly TRBD1 on 5 matching bases. CDR1 MNHEY and CDR2 SVGAGI come from the germline V gene. The CDR3 is 16 amino acids. V gave up 4 bases and J gave up 4 bases, with 17 bases separating them. CDR3 protein: CASSSLTVGRGNTIYF. CDR3 bases: TGTGCCAGCAGTTCTTTGACAGTCGGGAGGGGAAACACCATATATTTT.

This clonotype was seen a few times. The chain carries TRBV20-1 and TRBJ2-5, with D maybe TRBD1 (6 bases). With 0 bases removed from V and 2 bases from J, the gap between germline ends came to 13 bases. Germline values: CDR1 DFQATT, CDR2 SNEGSKA (reference sequence). The CDR3 is 15 amino acids. The CDR3 nucleotides read TGCAGTGCTAGAGATCTAACAGGGAAACAAGAGACCCAGTACTTC. Amino acids: CSARDLTGKQETQYF.

CDR3 region: CASSLDPRAPHEQYF. The CDR3 nucleotides read TGTGCCAGCAGTTTGGATCCGCGGGCCCCCCACGAGCAGTACTTC. The chain links TRBV6-6 to TRBJ2-7; possibly TRBD2 for D (5 bases). Germline V gene data show CDR1 as MNHNY and CDR2 as SVGAGI (reference sequence). V gave up 4 bases and J gave up 5 bases, with 18 bases separating them. The CDR3 contains 15 residues.

The chain carries TRBV13 and TRBJ2-7; 7 bases match TRBD1. Germline V gene data show CDR1 as PRHDT and CDR2 as FYEKMQ (reference sequence). The CDR3 is 19 residues long. V was clipped by 3 bases and J by 0 bases; unmatched bases: 17. The CDR3, as DNA: TGTGCCAGCAGCTTCGACAGGGTCTCATTATCCAAGAGCTCCTACGAGCAGTACTTC. The encoded protein is CASSFDRVSLSKSSYEQYF.

The gene calls are TRBV29-1 and TRBJ2-5; D remains ambiguous. Germline V lookup: CDR1 SQVTM, CDR2 ANQGSEA. The CDR3 extends over 13 amino acids. V was pared by 5 bases and J by 2 bases, with 12 bases between. The CDR3 is CSVLGSDQETQYF. The CDR3 nucleotides read TGCAGCGTTCTTGGGTCAGATCAAGAGACCCAGTACTTC. Combining the CDR3 with reference TRBV29-1 and TRBJ2-5 gives the whole variable domain SAVISQKPSRDICQRGTSLTIQCQVDSQVTMMFWYRQQPGQSLTLIATANQGSEATYESGFVIDKFPISRPNLTFSTLTVSNMSPEDSSIYLCSVLGSDQETQYFGPGTRLLVL.

A few counts support this clonotype. The J gene is TRBJ1-3, the V gene TRBV28; D gene ambiguous. CDR1 and CDR2 from the germline V gene are MDHEN and SYDVKM. Trimming took off 5 bases at V and 5 bases at J, with 4 bases between the two ends. The CDR3 is 11 amino acids. The DNA for the CDR3 is TGTGCCAGCAGTCGCAGAAACACCATATATTTT. Its translation: CASSRRNTIYF. Full variable domain (remainder filled in from reference TRBV28 and TRBJ1-3): DVKVTQSSRYLVKRTGEKVFLECVQDMDHENMFWYRQDPGLGLRLIYFSYDVKMKEKGDIPEGYSVSREKKERFSLILESASTNQTSMYLCASSRRNTIYFGEGSWLTVV.